The 19 T cell receptor beta chains listed next were all sequenced from one sample in a study of beta chain features in type 1 diabetes. The investigators reverse transcribed all of the isolated RNA, so they sequenced expressed TCRB transcripts. Data came from immunoSEQ multiplex PCR; TCRdb stores just in-frame clones and leaves some out. This table holds 300,000 to 350,000 clones, around 20% found once. Sequenced input: naive CD4+ T cells from blood. All receptors derive from a woman younger than 30 in good health.

This clone came up a few times. The chain links TRBV11-2 to TRBJ2-1; possibly TRBD2 for D (7 bases). Trimming removed 8 bases at V and 9 bases at J, with 17 bases between. The CDR3 has 13 residues. CDR1 and CDR2 from the germline V gene are SGHAT and FQNNGV. CDR3 sequence (DNA): TGTGCCAGCGGCGGTACGAGGGGGGGTGAGCAGTTCTTC. This translates into CASGGTRGGEQFF.

The chain carries TRBV5-1 and TRBJ2-1, with 8 bases aligning to TRBD2. V dropped 4 bases and J dropped 8; count of bases not matched to a gene: 8. Germline lookup yields CDR1 SGHRS and CDR2 YFSETQ. The CDR3 runs 14 residues. CDR3 residues: CASSAGLVGYEQFF. CDR3 coding DNA: TGCGCCAGCAGCGCGGGACTAGTCGGCTATGAGCAGTTCTTC.

This rearrangement joins TRBV5-1 to TRBJ2-7, with 13 bases aligning to TRBD2. With 4 bases clipped from V and 6 bases from J, the junction kept 4 bases outside the gene matches. The CDR3 covers 14 residues. Germline V CDR1 and CDR2: SGHRS, YFSETQ. This chain's CDR3 is CASSPGLAGVEQYF. CDR3 DNA sequence: TGCGCCAGCAGCCCAGGACTAGCGGGAGTCGAGCAGTACTTC.

V gene TRBV7-3 combines with J gene TRBJ2-7; 8 bases match TRBD2. J was trimmed by 3 bases and V by 4 bases; bases with no gene match: 8. Germline V lookup: CDR1 SGHTA, CDR2 FQGTGA. This CDR3 contains 15 residues. The CDR3 nucleotides read TGTGCCAGCAGCTCTAGCGGGCCGGCCTACTACGAGCAGTACTTC. It specifies CASSSSGPAYYEQYF. Full variable domain (rest looked up from reference TRBV7-3 and TRBJ2-7): GAGVSQTPSNKVTEKGKYVELRCDPISGHTALYWYRQSLGQGPEFLIYFQGTGAADDSGLPNDRFFAVRPEGSVSTLKIQRTERGDSAVYLCASSSSGPAYYEQYFGPGTRLTVT.

This clone has just a few counts. This rearrangement joins TRBV11-2 to TRBJ2-1; D ambiguous. Germline assignment: CDR1 SGHAT and CDR2 FQNNGV. V lost 5 bases, J lost 6 bases, and 11 bases lay in between. This CDR3 has 13 residues. The CDR3 sequence is CASSRRRVNEQFF. The CDR3 DNA reads TGTGCCAGCAGCCGACGACGGGTCAATGAGCAGTTCTTC.

The V and J genes are TRBV29-1 and TRBJ1-1; unclear D gene. CDR1 and CDR2 (germline): SQVTM, ANQGSEA. The CDR3 sequence is 13 residues long. V lost 7 bases and J 0 bases, leaving 12 bases between the germline ends. The CDR3 DNA follows: TGCAGCGCAGTTGCACAGTTGAACACTGAAGCTTTCTTT. It yields the protein CSAVAQLNTEAFF.

The chain recombines TRBV15 with TRBJ1-4; D may be TRBD1 (5 bases). Germline V gene data show CDR1 as LNHNV and CDR2 as YYDKDF (reference sequence). This CDR3 contains 16 residues. Trimming stripped 0 bases from V and 0 bases from J, with 8 bases between. The CDR3 is CATSRDKTATNEKLFF. DNA for the CDR3: TGTGCCACCAGCAGAGATAAGACAGCAACTAATGAAAAACTGTTTTTT.

This clone was detected a few times. A read error may account for a junction end that differs from germline. This sequence joins TRBV4-2 and TRBJ2-7; tentatively, D is TRBD1 (6 bases). CDR3 length: 12 residues. Germline loops: CDR1 LGHNA, CDR2 YNFKEQ. CDR3 DNA: TGTGCCAGCAGCCAAGACCCAGACAGGCAGCACTTC. Translated: CASSQDPDRQHF.

The V gene is TRBV7-9, the J gene TRBJ2-2; TRBD1 matches at 9 bases. This CDR3 contains 16 residues. J lost 4 bases, V lost 5 bases, and 8 bases had no gene match. Germline V CDR1 and CDR2: SEHNR, FQNEAQ (reference sequence). This CDR3 is CASSVPGTGFTGELFF. CDR3 in DNA: TGTGCCAGCAGCGTTCCCGGGACAGGGTTCACCGGGGAGCTGTTTTTT.

The chain joins TRBV7-9 to TRBJ2-5; TRBD1 might be the D (6 bases). Germline V gene lookup returns CDR1 SEHNR and CDR2 FQNEAQ (reference sequence). The V gene lost 5 bases and the J gene lost 1 base, with 14 bases spanning the gap. The CDR3 loop spans 15 amino acids. The CDR3 here is CASSPTTGRQETQYF. The CDR3 DNA sequence: TGTGCCAGCAGCCCGACAACAGGGCGCCAAGAGACCCAGTACTTC.

This clone has only a few counts. This chain connects TRBV4-1 to TRBJ1-4; unclear D gene. CDR3 length: 16 residues. V shed 3 bases and J shed 7 bases, with 18 bases lying between them. Germline values: CDR1 MGHRA, CDR2 YSYEKL. In nucleotides, the CDR3 is TGCGCCAGCAGCCATCCATTGACGAGGGCAGCTGAAAAACTGTTTTTT. It encodes CASSHPLTRAAEKLFF.

This clone was seen more than once but under ten times. This chain joins TRBV5-1 and TRBJ2-7, with TRBD2 matching over 8 bases. Losses at the gene ends were 7 bases for V and 2 bases for J; bases not matched to a gene: 14. The germline V gene has CDR1 SGHRS and CDR2 YFSETQ. The CDR3 sequence is 16 residues long. The CDR3 bases are TGCGCCAGCGCGAAGGAGGGTAGCGGGACGCCCTACGAGCAGTACTTC. It codes for CASAKEGSGTPYEQYF.

There are a few counts of this clone. The V gene is TRBV25-1, the J gene TRBJ2-2; 9 nucleotides agree with TRBD1. From germline, CDR1 is MGHDK and CDR2 SYGVNS. The CDR3 is made up of 14 amino acids. Unmatched junction bases numbered 2, after V lost 6 bases and J lost 3 bases. The CDR3 reads CASRRTGDTGELFF. The CDR3, as DNA: TGTGCCAGCAGACGGACAGGGGACACCGGGGAGCTGTTTTTT.

CDR3 loop: CASSLDSYEQYF. The CDR3 DNA sequence: TGTGCCAGCAGCTTAGACAGCTACGAGCAGTACTTC. The J gene is TRBJ2-7, the V gene TRBV11-3, with D unresolved. Germline values: CDR1 SGHNT, CDR2 YENEEA. This CDR3 comprises 12 residues. V was clipped by 0 bases and J by 3 bases, with 3 bases between them.

The rearrangement links TRBV7-3 to TRBJ2-1; 14 positions match TRBD2. The CDR3 is 16 residues long. The V and J ends lost 5 bases and 7 bases, in that order; junction bases with no gene match: 7. The germline gives CDR1 SGHTA, CDR2 FQGTGA. The chain's CDR3 is CASSRSGLAGGNEQFF. CDR3 sequence (DNA): TGTGCCAGCAGCCGAAGTGGACTAGCGGGGGGAAATGAGCAGTTCTTC.

This clone was seen more than once but under ten times. This sequence joins TRBV30 and TRBJ1-2; D ambiguous. V lost 0 bases and J lost 3, with 14 bases in between. The CDR3 contains 15 residues. Per the germline V gene, CDR1 is GTSNPN and CDR2 is SVGIG (reference sequence). The CDR3 coding sequence is TGTGCCTGGAGTGTATCTCCCTACTCTCACTATGGCTACACCTTC. Translation gives CAWSVSPYSHYGYTF. The full variable domain, rest sourced from reference TRBV30 and TRBJ1-2, is SQTIHQWPATLVQPVGSPLSLECTVEGTSNPNLYWYRQAAGRGLQLLFYSVGIGQISSEVPQNLSASRPQDRQFILSSKKLLLSDSGFYLCAWSVSPYSHYGYTFGSGTRLTVV.

The chain has TRBV11-2 and TRBJ1-1; the match to TRBD1 covers 8 bases. V lost 6 bases and J lost 6; bases outside the gene matches: 9. Germline CDR1 reads SGHAT; CDR2 reads FQNNGV. The CDR3 length is 14 residues. CDR3 DNA: TGTGCCAGCAGTTATTTACAGGGGGTTGCTGAAGCTTTCTTT. It specifies CASSYLQGVAEAFF.

On this clone itself: This sample includes further DNA sequences coding for the same CDR3. CDR3 bases: TGCGCCAGCAGCTTGGGAGAGTACAATGAGCAGTTCTTC. Protein sequence: CASSLGEYNEQFF. The chain joins TRBV5-1 to TRBJ2-1; D uncertain. The germline V gene has CDR1 SGHRS and CDR2 YFSETQ. The CDR3 is 13 residues long. V gave up 0 bases and J gave up 4 bases, with 5 bases separating them.

This clone was seen a few times. Within the sample, other DNA sequences also encode this same CDR3. V usage is TRBV5-1 and J usage is TRBJ2-1; tentative D call: TRBD2 (7 bases). The CDR3 contains 15 residues. Trimming took 2 bases from V and 2 from J, leaving 11 bases between them. From germline, CDR1 is SGHRS and CDR2 YFSETQ. CDR3 amino acids: CASSFGGGPYNEQFF. In DNA, the CDR3 is TGCGCCAGCAGCTTCGGCGGGGGCCCCTACAATGAGCAGTTCTTC.